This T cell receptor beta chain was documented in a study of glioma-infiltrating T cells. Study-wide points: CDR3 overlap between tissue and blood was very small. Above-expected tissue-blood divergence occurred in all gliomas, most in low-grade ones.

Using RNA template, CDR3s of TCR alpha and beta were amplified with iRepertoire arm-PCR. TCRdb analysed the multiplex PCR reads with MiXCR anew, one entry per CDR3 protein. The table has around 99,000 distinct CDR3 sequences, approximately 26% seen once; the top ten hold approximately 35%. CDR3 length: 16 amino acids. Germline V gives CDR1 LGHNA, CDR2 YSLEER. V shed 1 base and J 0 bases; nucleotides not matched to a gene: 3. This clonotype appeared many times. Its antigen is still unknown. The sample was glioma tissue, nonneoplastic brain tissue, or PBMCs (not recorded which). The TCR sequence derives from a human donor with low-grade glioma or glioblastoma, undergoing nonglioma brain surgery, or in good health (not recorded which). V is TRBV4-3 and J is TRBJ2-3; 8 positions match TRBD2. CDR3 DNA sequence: TGCGCCAGCAGCCAAGGGGCTAGCGGGAGCACAGATACGCAGTATTTT. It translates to CASSQGASGSTDTQYF.